The 24 T cell receptor beta chains below come from one sample, sequenced in a study of metastatic and nonmetastatic thyroid tumors. Each patient came to thyroid surgery without any prior treatment (of any kind). TCRdb re-called clones from the PCR reads using MiXCR. This sample has roughly 40,000 clones; around 17% occur once, and the top ten carry less than 4.5%. The sample was blood. The source is a female donor with papillary thyroid cancer or a benign thyroid nodule (not recorded which). Some clones in this sample may be carry-over from other donors' samples.

The table lists this clone with many counts. The chain recombines TRBV7-8 with TRBJ2-3; D may be TRBD1 (6 bases). The CDR3 totals 15 residues. V lost 1 base, J lost 3 bases, and 11 bases lay in between. The V gene's germline CDR1 is SGHVS and CDR2 FQNEAQ. For the CDR3, the DNA is TGTGCCAGCAGCTTAGAGGGCAGGGGAACAGATACGCAGTATTTT. The encoded protein is CASSLEGRGTDTQYF. Based on the CDR3 plus reference TRBV7-8 and TRBJ2-3, the full variable domain is GAGVSQSPRYKVAKRGQDVALRCDPISGHVSLFWYQQALGQGPEFLTYFQNEAQLDKSGLPSDRFFAERPEGSVSTLKIQRTQQEDSAVYLCASSLEGRGTDTQYFGPGTRLTVL.

This clone has ten or more counts. The V call is TRBV13, the J call TRBJ1-1, with D hard to call. The germline CDR1 and CDR2 sequences are PRHDT and FYEKMQ (reference sequence). The CDR3 consists of 12 residues. The V end was cut by 4 bases, the J end by 4 bases, with 7 bases between. Written as DNA, the CDR3 is TGTGCCAGCAGCTCCGGAGGCACTGAAGCTTTCTTT. Translating it yields CASSSGGTEAFF. Based on the CDR3 plus reference TRBV13 and TRBJ1-1, the full variable domain is AAGVIQSPRHLIKEKRETATLKCYPIPRHDTVYWYQQGPGQDPQFLISFYEKMQSDKGSIPDRFSAQQFSDYHSELNMSSLELGDSALYFCASSSGGTEAFFGQGTRLTVV.

This clone was seen ten or more times. This chain connects TRBV7-3 to TRBJ2-1; TRBD2 matches at 11 bases. Germline V gene lookup returns CDR1 SGHTA and CDR2 FQGTGA. CDR3 length: 15 residues. V was clipped by 2 bases and J by 9 bases; unmatched bases: 6. Here the CDR3 reads CASSLVAGGPVEQFF. The CDR3 DNA follows: TGTGCCAGCAGCTTAGTAGCGGGAGGGCCAGTTGAGCAGTTCTTC.

This chain joins TRBV19 and TRBJ2-7; 8 positions agree with TRBD1. This CDR3 contains 15 residues. J was trimmed by 1 base and V by 5 bases; bases with no gene match: 7. CDR1 is LNHDA and CDR2 is SQIVND in the germline V gene (reference sequence). The CDR3 loop reads CASSYGQGGSYEQYF. The CDR3, as DNA: TGTGCCAGTAGTTACGGACAGGGTGGATCCTACGAGCAGTACTTC.

This clone was counted at least ten times. V and J are TRBV13 and TRBJ2-7; D not resolved. V shed 2 bases and J shed 3 bases, with 8 bases lying between them. This CDR3 spans 13 amino acids. CDR1 is PRHDT, CDR2 FYEKMQ, per germline (reference sequence). CDR3 residues: CASSLKRGYEQYF. The CDR3 nucleotides read TGTGCCAGCAGCTTAAAACGCGGCTACGAGCAGTACTTC.

By its share, this clone is medium-sized. The chain has TRBV6-1 and TRBJ1-2; D gene uncertain. The V end was cut by 5 bases, the J end by 10 bases, with 14 bases between. This CDR3 contains 12 residues. Germline values: CDR1 MNHNS, CDR2 SASEGT. CDR3 sequence (DNA): TGTGCCAGCAGTCGAACTATGGAGGTCTACACCTTC. Protein product: CASSRTMEVYTF.

The chain couples TRBV5-1 to TRBJ2-1, with D possibly TRBD2 on 6 matching bases. Between the trimmed V and J ends, which lost 4 bases and 1 base, there was a span of 18 bases. This CDR3 comprises 17 residues. Looked up from germline, CDR1 is SGHRS and CDR2 is YFSETQ. The CDR3 DNA follows: TGCGCCAGCAGCGGGAGCGGGCGGTCACTATCCTACAATGAGCAGTTCTTC. Its protein product is CASSGSGRSLSYNEQFF.

The table lists this clone with many counts. This rearrangement joins TRBV20-1 to TRBJ2-5; D is ambiguous. The CDR3 runs to 16 residues. Trimming pared 1 base from V and 4 bases from J, leaving 19 bases between. Germline values: CDR1 DFQATT, CDR2 SNEGSKA (reference sequence). This chain's CDR3 is CSARGGQARWGETQYF. DNA of the CDR3: TGCAGTGCTAGAGGTGGGCAGGCCCGGTGGGGAGAGACCCAGTACTTC.

This clone was detected many times. The chain is built from TRBV12-3 or TRBV12-4 and TRBJ1-2; D unclear. The V end was cut by 1 base, the J end by 4 bases, with 13 bases between. The CDR3 has 15 residues. CDR3 nucleotide sequence: TGTGCCAGCAGTTTAGAGTCCAGGCTCCCCTATGGCTACACCTTC. Translated: CASSLESRLPYGYTF.

This clone appeared many times. The chain links TRBV7-3 to TRBJ1-1, with TRBD1 identical over 8 bases. The germline CDR1 and CDR2 sequences are SGHTA and FQGTGA. With 5 bases clipped from V and 0 bases from J, the junction kept 2 bases outside the gene matches. The CDR3 has 14 amino acids. CDR3 DNA: TGTGCCAGCAGCCCGACAGGGGTGAACACTGAAGCTTTCTTT. The encoded protein is CASSPTGVNTEAFF.

Many counts were recorded for this clone. CDR3 DNA: TGCGCCAGCAGCGGGGACAGCGGGGGCACAGATACGCAGTATTTT. Amino acids: CASSGDSGGTDTQYF. The gene calls are TRBV10-1 and TRBJ2-3; D is perhaps TRBD1 or TRBD2 (7 bases each). Deletions cut 6 bases from V and 1 base from J, with 14 bases between. Germline V gives CDR1 WNHNN, CDR2 SYGVQD (reference sequence). The CDR3 spans 15 residues.

This clone has a count of ten or more. This rearrangement joins TRBV7-9 to TRBJ2-1, with 11 bases lining up with TRBD2. V dropped 4 bases and J dropped 8; count of bases not matched to a gene: 10. Per germline, CDR1 SEHNR and CDR2 FQNEAQ (reference sequence). This CDR3 is 16 amino acids long. This chain's CDR3 is CASSSILAGGSDEQFF. As DNA, the CDR3 is TGTGCCAGCAGCTCAATTCTAGCGGGAGGTTCCGATGAGCAGTTCTTC.

This clone was seen at least ten times. The rearrangement uses TRBV6-6 and TRBJ2-1; D gene ambiguous. V was trimmed by 0 bases and J by 4 bases, leaving 7 bases between them. The CDR3 contains 14 residues. In germline, CDR1 is MNHNY, CDR2 SVGAGI (reference sequence). This chain's CDR3 is CASSYSTYYNEQFF. The CDR3 nucleotides are TGTGCCAGCAGTTACTCGACCTATTACAATGAGCAGTTCTTC.

This clone occurred many times. The chain employs TRBV20-1 and TRBJ2-5, with TRBD2 identical over 13 bases. The length of the CDR3 is 16 residues. Germline V CDR1 and CDR2: DFQATT, SNEGSKA (reference sequence). V gave up 3 bases and J gave up 7 bases; unmatched junction bases: 11. Here the CDR3 reads CSASTGTSGILGTQYF. The CDR3 DNA follows: TGCAGTGCTAGTACCGGGACTAGCGGGATCCTTGGGACCCAGTACTTC.

V is TRBV5-1 and J is TRBJ1-1; TRBD1 is a possible D gene (6 bases). Deletions cut 0 bases from V and 2 bases from J, with 11 bases between. Germline lookup yields CDR1 SGHRS and CDR2 YFSETQ. This CDR3 is 15 amino acids long. The CDR3, as DNA: TGCGCCAGCAGCTTGGGGGGGCGAGCAAACACTGAAGCTTTCTTT. Encoded protein: CASSLGGRANTEAFF.

This clone came up many times. The chain employs TRBV20-1 and TRBJ2-5; 9 nucleotides line up with TRBD2. This CDR3 is 15 amino acids long. V lost 3 bases and J lost 2; bases outside the gene matches: 7. CDR1 and CDR2 from the germline V gene are DFQATT and SNEGSKA (reference sequence). The CDR3 protein is CSASISGRGQETQYF. The CDR3 DNA sequence: TGCAGTGCTAGTATTAGCGGGAGAGGGCAAGAGACCCAGTACTTC.

This clone was observed at least ten times. The gene calls are TRBV6-6 and TRBJ2-7; 9 nucleotides match TRBD2. From germline, CDR1 is MNHNY and CDR2 SVGAGI (reference sequence). This CDR3 spans 18 amino acids. Germline trimming cut 2 bases from V and 6 bases from J; bases unmatched to any gene: 17. CDR3 nucleotides: TGTGCCAGCAGTTACCAATCCGGGACTAGCCTCCTACGGGGCGAGCAGTACTTC. Translating gives CASSYQSGTSLLRGEQYF.

A few counts support this clone. The chain carries TRBV6-1 and TRBJ2-7; no definite D call. Trimming cost V 7 bases and J 2 bases, with 18 bases left between them. Looked up from germline, CDR1 is MNHNS and CDR2 is SASEGT. The CDR3 has 15 residues. The CDR3 nucleotides are TGTGCCAGCATTAAGATGCCCGACGGGCCCTACGAGCAGTACTTC. This encodes CASIKMPDGPYEQYF.

By sample share, this clone is medium-sized. For the CDR3, the DNA is TGTGCCAGCAGTACCGGGAGATCTAATTCACCCCTCCACTTT. This translates into CASSTGRSNSPLHF. The chain joins TRBV28 to TRBJ1-6; D gene ambiguous. V lost 5 bases and J lost 6, with 11 bases in between. The CDR3 has 14 amino acids. Germline CDR1 and CDR2: MDHEN and SYDVKM.

This clone came up many times. V and J are TRBV2 and TRBJ2-7; 10 nucleotides align to TRBD2. Germline assignment: CDR1 SNHLY and CDR2 FYNNEI. J gave up 4 bases and V 8 bases, and 5 bases lay outside the gene matches. This CDR3 comprises 13 residues. The CDR3 nucleotides read TGTGCCAGCTTGGGACTAGCGACATACGAGCAGTACTTC. Its translation: CASLGLATYEQYF.

This clone has a count of ten or more. The V call is TRBV11-2, the J call TRBJ1-4; D perhaps matches TRBD1 (6 bases). The CDR3 runs to 14 residues. Germline V gene lookup returns CDR1 SGHAT and CDR2 FQNNGV. V lost 1 base to trimming and J lost 8 bases, with 11 bases between them. CDR3 in amino acids: CASSLVPGQEKLFF. CDR3 nucleotide sequence: TGTGCCAGCAGCTTAGTTCCGGGACAAGAAAAACTGTTTTTT.

V gene TRBV9 combines with J gene TRBJ2-7; TRBD1 matches at 7 bases. The CDR3 contains 14 residues. Germline-derived CDR1 and CDR2 are SGDLS and YYNGEE. Losses at the gene ends were 3 bases for V and 5 bases for J; bases not matched to a gene: 8. The CDR3: CASSGHRGIHEQYF. DNA of the CDR3: TGTGCCAGCAGCGGTCACAGGGGAATACACGAGCAGTACTTC.

This clone has ten or more counts. The chain couples TRBV19 to TRBJ2-2; the D gene is possibly TRBD2 (6 bases). The length of the CDR3 is 14 residues. In germline, CDR1 is LNHDA, CDR2 SQIVND (reference sequence). Trimming cost V 10 bases and J 4 bases, with 16 bases left between them. CDR3 bases: TGTGCCACCCGACCGGTCGGGAGCACCGGGGAGCTGTTTTTT. Translated: CATRPVGSTGELFF.

In its sample, this clone was seen many times. This chain joins TRBV7-6 and TRBJ2-5, with D possibly TRBD2 on 6 matching bases. V dropped 2 bases and J dropped 7 bases, with 8 bases sitting between them. Germline V gives CDR1 SGHVS, CDR2 FNYEAQ. This CDR3 spans 12 amino acids. The CDR3 DNA is TGTGCCAGCAGCTTACGGGAGTCGACCCAGTACTTC. Its protein is CASSLRESTQYF.